This record concerns one TCR beta chain sequence. It lacks a known antigen. One base away there is no much larger clone; base qualities are not given. The V and J ends are trimmed by 4 bases and 1 base, leaving 13 bases between them. The CDR3 runs 15 residues from the cysteine to the phenylalanine. The DNA shown is the 45-base CDR3, in frame from base 1. The germline V gene encodes CDR1 LNHDA and CDR2 SQIVND (reference sequence). A FACSAria II was used to sort memory CD4+ T cells, defined as single viable CD3+CD4+CD8-CD45RO+ cells. CMV serostatus was assessed using a Roche Elecsys assay, by which serum IgG against CMV pp150, pp28, p38 and p52 was detected. After thawing, total CD4+ T cells were enriched by positive selection with CD4 magnetic microbeads. The samples came from a different study that was designed specifically to examine the CD4+ T cell memory repertoire. Following standard operating procedures, peripheral blood mononuclear cells were isolated and cryopreserved, while serum was kept at -80 degrees C. The staining relied on CD3-PerCP (BW264/56), CD4-APC (RPA-T4), CD45RO-PE (UCHT1) and CD8-Pacific Orange (3B5) antibodies, and Sytox blue was used to exclude non-viable cells.

The Quick-DNA Microprep Kit was used to extract genomic DNA from the sorted cells. TCRbeta DNA was amplified with the immunoSEQ hsTCRbeta kit following the manufacturer's protocol. TCRbeta libraries were sequenced on an Illumina MiSeq instrument. As for the authors' bioinformatics: After out-of-frame sequences were removed, 2.4 million or so distinct TCRbeta sequences remained, averaging about 67,000 per individual. Each individual was scored by the count of 164 previously reported CMV-associated TCRbeta sequences and the total productive distinct TCRbeta count. A beta-binomial model was reimplemented in Python, and random forests from scikit-learn, run with default parameters, were trained on data from the US cohort. Classifier performance on the Belgian cohort was summarized as median AUC with percentile confidence intervals over 10,000 bootstrap iterations. Entries here come from immuneACCESS through TCRdb and include only in-frame sequences with V and J called. Some clones fail to appear in such tables; in the studies checked, an unresolved V gene covers under half of the shortfall, and the cause of the remainder is unknown. V and J calls and clone size follow that table, whereas D and trimming were derived from the DNA. Within this sample are about 75,000 clones, with around 78% of them counted one time only. 2.6% of the sample lies in the top ten.

The source of the sample is a study of memory CD4+ T cells and cytomegalovirus serostatus (dated by TCRdb to between 2017 and 2020). Regarding the research as a whole: The cohort included roughly 35 healthy adults from Belgium, of whom 9 were CMV seropositive and roughly 25 were CMV seronegative. To replicate a published TCR-based CMV serostatus classifier, the researchers sequenced the CD4+ memory TCRbeta repertoires of a Belgian cohort whose cytomegalovirus serostatus was known.

On the study overall, not on this receptor specifically: On the Belgian cohort, the classifier built on the original framework reached a median bootstrapped AUC of approximately 0.95, with a 95% CI of 0.76-1.00. Of around 160 previously reported CMV-associated TCRbeta sequences, approximately 70 appeared in the CD4+ memory repertoires, each in one to five individuals. Results were interpreted as suggesting that the CMV-associated TCR signature is largely present in the CD4+ memory repertoire. Only CD4+CD45RO+ memory cells were sequenced, in contrast to the original study, in which naive and memory CD4+ and CD8+ populations were covered. CMV serostatus prediction reached a median bootstrapped AUC of about 0.94 with the original framework and 0.91 with a US-trained random forest.

The sequence was obtained from an adult in good health and CMV-seropositive. The sample comprised memory CD4+ T cells from blood. The V and J segments used are TRBV19 and TRBJ1-1, and perhaps TRBD1 as D gene, on 6 matching bases. The DNA sequence is TGTGCCAGTAGTACAGGTTTGACAGGGAACACTGAAGCTTTCTTT. Its protein product is CASSTGLTGNTEAFF.